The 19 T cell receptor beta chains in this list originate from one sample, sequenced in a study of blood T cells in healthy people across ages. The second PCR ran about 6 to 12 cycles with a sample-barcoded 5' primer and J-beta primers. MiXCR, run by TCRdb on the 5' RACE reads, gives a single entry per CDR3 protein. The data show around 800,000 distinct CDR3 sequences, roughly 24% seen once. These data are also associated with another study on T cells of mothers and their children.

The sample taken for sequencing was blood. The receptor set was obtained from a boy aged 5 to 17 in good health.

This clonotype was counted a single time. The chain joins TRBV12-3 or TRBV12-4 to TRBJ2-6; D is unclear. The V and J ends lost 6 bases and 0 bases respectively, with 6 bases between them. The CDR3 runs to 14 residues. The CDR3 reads CASRKVSGANVLTF. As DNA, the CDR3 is TGTGCCAGCAGGAAGGTCTCTGGGGCCAACGTCCTGACTTTC.

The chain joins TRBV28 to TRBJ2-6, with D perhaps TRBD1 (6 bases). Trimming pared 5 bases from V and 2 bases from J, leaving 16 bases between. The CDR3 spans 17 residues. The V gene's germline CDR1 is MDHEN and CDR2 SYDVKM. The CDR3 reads CASSLAGAGTGANVLTF. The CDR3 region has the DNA TGTGCCAGCAGTCTAGCAGGGGCCGGGACTGGGGCCAACGTCCTGACTTTC.

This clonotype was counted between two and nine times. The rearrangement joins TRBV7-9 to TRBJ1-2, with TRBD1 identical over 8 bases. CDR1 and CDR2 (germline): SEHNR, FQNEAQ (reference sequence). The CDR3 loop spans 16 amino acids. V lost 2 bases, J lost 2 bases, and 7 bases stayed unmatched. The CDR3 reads CASSLYRTGKNYGYTF. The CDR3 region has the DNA TGTGCCAGCAGCTTATATAGGACAGGGAAAAACTATGGCTACACCTTC.

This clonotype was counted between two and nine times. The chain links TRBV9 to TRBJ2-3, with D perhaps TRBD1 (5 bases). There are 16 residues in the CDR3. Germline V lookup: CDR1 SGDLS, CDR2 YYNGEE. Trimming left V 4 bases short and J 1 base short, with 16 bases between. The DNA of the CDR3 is TGTGCCAGCAGCTTCAAGGGGCAGGGCGGCACAGATACGCAGTATTTT. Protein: CASSFKGQGGTDTQYF.

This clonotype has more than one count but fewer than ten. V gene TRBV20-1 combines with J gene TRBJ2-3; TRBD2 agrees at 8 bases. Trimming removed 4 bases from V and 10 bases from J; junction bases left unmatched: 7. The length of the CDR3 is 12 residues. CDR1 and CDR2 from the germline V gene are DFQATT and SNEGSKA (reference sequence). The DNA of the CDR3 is TGCAGTGCTACCCCGGGACTAGTAGCGCAGTATTTT. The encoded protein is CSATPGLVAQYF.

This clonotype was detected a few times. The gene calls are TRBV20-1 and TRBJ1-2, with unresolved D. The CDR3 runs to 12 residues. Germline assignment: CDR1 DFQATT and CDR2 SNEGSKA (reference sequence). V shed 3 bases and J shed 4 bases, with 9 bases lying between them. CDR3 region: CSASGGSYGYTF. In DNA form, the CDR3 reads TGCAGTGCTAGTGGAGGGTCCTATGGCTACACCTTC.

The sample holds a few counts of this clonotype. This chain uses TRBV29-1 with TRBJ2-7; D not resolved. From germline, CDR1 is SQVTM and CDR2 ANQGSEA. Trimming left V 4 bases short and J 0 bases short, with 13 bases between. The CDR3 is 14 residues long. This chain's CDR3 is CSVVPEHTSYEQYF. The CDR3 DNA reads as TGCAGCGTTGTACCGGAACACACCTCCTACGAGCAGTACTTC.

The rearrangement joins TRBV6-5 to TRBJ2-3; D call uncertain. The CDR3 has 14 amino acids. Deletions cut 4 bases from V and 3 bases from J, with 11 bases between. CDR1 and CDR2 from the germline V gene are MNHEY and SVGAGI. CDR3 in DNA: TGTGCCAGCAGTTCCCCGACTTGGACAGATACGCAGTATTTT. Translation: CASSSPTWTDTQYF.

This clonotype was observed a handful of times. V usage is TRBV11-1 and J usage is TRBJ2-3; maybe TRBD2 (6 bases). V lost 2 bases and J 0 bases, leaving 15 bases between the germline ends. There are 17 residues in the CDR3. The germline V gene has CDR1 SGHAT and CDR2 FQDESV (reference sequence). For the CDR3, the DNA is TGTGCCAGCAGCTTACGCCCCCGGGACTTTAGCACAGATACGCAGTATTTT. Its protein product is CASSLRPRDFSTDTQYF.

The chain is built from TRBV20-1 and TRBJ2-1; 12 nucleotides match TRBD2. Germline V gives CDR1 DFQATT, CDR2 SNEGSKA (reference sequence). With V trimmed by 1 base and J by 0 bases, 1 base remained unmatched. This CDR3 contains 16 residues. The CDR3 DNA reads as TGCAGTGCTAGAGCTAGCGGGGGGGCCTCCTACAATGAGCAGTTCTTC. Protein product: CSARASGGASYNEQFF.

CDR3 DNA sequence: TGTGCCTGGAGTTTCAACACTGAAGCTTTCTTT. Protein sequence: CAWSFNTEAFF. This chain uses TRBV30 with TRBJ1-1; D is ambiguous. The CDR3 loop spans 11 amino acids. From germline, CDR1 is GTSNPN and CDR2 SVGIG (reference sequence). The V and J ends lost 2 bases and 2 bases respectively, with 3 bases between them.

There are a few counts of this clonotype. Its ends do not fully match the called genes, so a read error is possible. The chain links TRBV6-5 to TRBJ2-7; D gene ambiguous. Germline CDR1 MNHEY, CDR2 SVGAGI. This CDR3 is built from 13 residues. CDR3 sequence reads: CACSYSTFYEQYF. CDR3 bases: TGTGCCTGCAGTTACTCGACATTCTACGAGCAGTACTTC.

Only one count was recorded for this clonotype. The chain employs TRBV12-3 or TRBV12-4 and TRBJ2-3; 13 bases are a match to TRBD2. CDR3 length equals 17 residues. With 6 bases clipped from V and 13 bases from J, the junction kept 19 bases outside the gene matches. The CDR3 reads CASSPPGLAGITDAEYF. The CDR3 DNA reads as TGTGCCAGCAGCCCTCCGGGACTAGCGGGGATAACAGATGCGGAGTATTTT.

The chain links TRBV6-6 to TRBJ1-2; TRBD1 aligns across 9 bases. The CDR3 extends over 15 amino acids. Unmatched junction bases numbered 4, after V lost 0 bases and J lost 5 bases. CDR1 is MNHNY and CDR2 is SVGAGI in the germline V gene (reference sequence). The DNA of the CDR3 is TGTGCCAGCAGTTACTCCAACGGACAGGGGTATGGCTACACCTTC. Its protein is CASSYSNGQGYGYTF.

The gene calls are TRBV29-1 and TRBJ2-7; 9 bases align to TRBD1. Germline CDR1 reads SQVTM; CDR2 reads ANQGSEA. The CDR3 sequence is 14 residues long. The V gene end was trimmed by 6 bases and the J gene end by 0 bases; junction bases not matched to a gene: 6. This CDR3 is CSVGGTGFSYEQYF. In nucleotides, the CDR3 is TGCAGCGTCGGTGGGACAGGGTTCTCCTACGAGCAGTACTTC.

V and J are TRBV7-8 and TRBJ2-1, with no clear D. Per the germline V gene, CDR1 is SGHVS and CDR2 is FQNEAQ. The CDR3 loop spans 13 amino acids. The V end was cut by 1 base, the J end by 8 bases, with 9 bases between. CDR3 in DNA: TGTGCCAGCAGCTTAGGCGGTCATGATGAGCAGTTCTTC. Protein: CASSLGGHDEQFF.

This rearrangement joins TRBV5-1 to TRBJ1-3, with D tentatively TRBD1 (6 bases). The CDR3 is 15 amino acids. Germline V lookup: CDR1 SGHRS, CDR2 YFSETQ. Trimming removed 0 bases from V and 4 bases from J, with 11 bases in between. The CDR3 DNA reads TGCGCCAGCAGCTTGGGGCCACAGGGAGGAAACACCATATATTTT. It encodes CASSLGPQGGNTIYF.

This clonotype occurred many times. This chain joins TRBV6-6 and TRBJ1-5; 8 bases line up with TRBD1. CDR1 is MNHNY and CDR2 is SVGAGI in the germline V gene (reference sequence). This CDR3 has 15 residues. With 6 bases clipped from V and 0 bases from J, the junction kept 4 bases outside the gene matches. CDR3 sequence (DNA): TGTGCCAGCAGCCGACAGGGGTCTAGCAATCAGCCCCAGCATTTT. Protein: CASSRQGSSNQPQHF.

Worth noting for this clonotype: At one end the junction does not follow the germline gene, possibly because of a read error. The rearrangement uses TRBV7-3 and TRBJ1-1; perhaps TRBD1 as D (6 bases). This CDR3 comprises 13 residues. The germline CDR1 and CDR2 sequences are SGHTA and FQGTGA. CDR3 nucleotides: TGTGCCAGCAGCTTAGGGGGGGGCACTGAATCTTTCTTT. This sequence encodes CASSLGGGTESFF.